These T cell receptor beta chains were read from a single sample in a study of blood T cell repertoires in COVID-19. Here immunoSEQ multiplex PCR was the method, and the copy in TCRdb shows in-frame clones only, minus some. The sample carries almost 350,000 clones, more than 70% recorded once. Sequencing was performed on PBMCs or T cells enriched from blood (not recorded which). The source of these receptors is a woman in her twenties or thirties who had been exposed to COVID-19. Each CDR3 is given with its conserved first and last residue. A D gene is named only where the DNA matches it firmly. Expanded clones get a size class; other rows say once, few or many, or leave the size out.

D gene	clone size	J gene	V gene	CDR3 DNA	CDR3 protein
TRBD1	-	TRBJ1-6	TRBV5-6	TGTGCCAGCAGCTTGGCGGGACAGACTACTAATTCACCCCTCCACTTT	CASSLAGQTTNSPLHF
TRBD2	-	TRBJ2-7	TRBV5-1	TGCGCCAGCAGCTTGGGACTAGCGGGAGTGTCCTACGAGCAGTACTTC	CASSLGLAGVSYEQYF
-	-	TRBJ2-1	TRBV3-1/TRBV3-2	TGTGCCAGCAGCCAAGCTATGCTTGATGAGCAGTTCTTC	CASSQAMLDEQFF
TRBD2	-	TRBJ2-1	TRBV3-1/TRBV3-2	TGTGCCAGCAGTCACTCAGCGGGAGGTTTCGGTGAGCAGTTCTTC	CASSHSAGGFGEQFF
TRBD1	-	TRBJ2-1	TRBV6-4	TGTGCCAGCAGTTCAACCGGGACAGCTTTCAATGAGCAGTTCTTC	CASSSTGTAFNEQFF
-	-	TRBJ1-2	TRBV29-1	TGCAGCGTTGTTTCGGGGGGCAACTATGGCTACACCTTC	CSVVSGGNYGYTF
TRBD1	-	TRBJ2-7	TRBV6-5	TGTGCCAGCAGCGCTAGACAGGGTACCGTGTACGAGCAGTACTTC	CASSARQGTVYEQYF
TRBD1	-	TRBJ1-6	TRBV18	TGTGCCAGCTCGCGGGACAGGGGTCATTCACCCCTCCACTTT	CASSRDRGHSPLHF
TRBD2	-	TRBJ2-3	TRBV5-1	TGCGCCAGCAGCTCATCAGCGGGAGGGAGCACAGATACGCAGTATTTT	CASSSSAGGSTDTQYF
TRBD1	-	TRBJ2-3	TRBV13	TGTGCCAGCAGCCGTCGGGACAGGGTGAGCACAGATACGCAGTATTTT	CASSRRDRVSTDTQYF
TRBD2	-	TRBJ2-5	TRBV10-1	TGCGCCAGCAGCCGACTAGCACAGGAGACCCAGTACTTC	CASSRLAQETQYF
TRBD2	-	TRBJ2-1	TRBV27	TGTGCCAGCAGTTTAATGGGGACTAGCGGGGCTTACAATGAGCAGTTCTTC	CASSLMGTSGAYNEQFF
-	-	TRBJ2-5	TRBV14	TGTGCCAGCAGCTACAGGTGGGAGACCCAGTACTTC	CASSYRWETQYF
-	-	TRBJ2-1	TRBV5-3	TGTGCCAGAAGCTTGGATACGGGCTCCTACAATGAGCAGTTCTTC	CARSLDTGSYNEQFF
TRBD2	-	TRBJ2-1	TRBV6-5	TGTGCCAGCAGTTTTGGGACTAGCGGGACCGATGAGCAGTTCTTC	CASSFGTSGTDEQFF
TRBD1	once	TRBJ2-2	TRBV28	TGTGCCAGCAGCTCCCGGACAGGGGAAAACACCGGGGAGCTGTTTTTT	CASSSRTGENTGELFF